This T cell receptor (beta chain) emerged from a study of cytomegalovirus exposure and HLA in healthy donors. General study results and limits: The study reported that TCR beta sequences accurately predicted HLA-A and HLA-B alleles in most subjects. Cytomegalovirus association was listed for 164 TCR beta chains. In a later analysis, at a false discovery rate of 0.05, fewer than 20,000 TCR beta sequences matched HLA alleles. An Asian-associated ancestry cluster reportedly showed fewer N-insertions than the approximately 600-donor mean in a later analysis.

The V gene lost 3 bases and the J gene lost 7 bases, with 17 bases spanning the gap. CDR3 length equals 14 residues. CDR1 and CDR2 (germline): SGHDT, YYEEEE. Concerning this clone: Its target is unknown.

The PCR was carried out with 60 Vbeta primers and 13 Jbeta primers. Sequenced by immunoSEQ multiplex PCR; TCRdb stores in-frame clones only, minus some. This table holds roughly 57,000 clones. The V call is TRBV5-6, the J call TRBJ2-7; D might be TRBD2 (6 bases). This sequence originates from a man between 18 and 29 years old in good health and CMV-seropositive. Sequenced input: PBMCs. Here the CDR3 reads CASSSGTFRGEQYF. Written as DNA, the CDR3 is TGTGCCAGCAGCTCCGGGACTTTCCGAGGGGAGCAGTACTTC.